Detailed here is one TCR beta chain. These data originate in a study of T cell changes during pregnancy in multiple sclerosis. Trimming took 4 bases from V and 5 from J; bases not matched to a gene: 8. This CDR3 comprises 15 residues. Germline assignment: CDR1 SGHTS and CDR2 YDEGEE. The assay was immunoSEQ multiplex PCR, and TCRdb's table has in-frame clones only and misses some. The sample shows tens of thousands of clones, around 94% of them seen only once. The TCR originated in a female donor in good health, enrolled as a control in a pregnancy study. Sequenced material: peripheral blood, taken in the second trimester of pregnancy. This sequence joins TRBV5-8 and TRBJ1-4; 7 bases match TRBD1. CDR3 in amino acids: CASSGGTAPNEKLFF. The CDR3 DNA follows: TGTGCCAGCAGCGGGGGGACAGCCCCAAATGAAAAACTGTTTTTT. Complete variable domain (other parts from reference TRBV5-8 and TRBJ1-4): EAGVTQSPTHLIKTRGQQATLRCSPISGHTSVYWYQQALGLGLQFLLWYDEGEERNRGNFPPRFSGRQFPNYSSELNVNALELEDSALYLCASSGGTAPNEKLFFGSGTQLSVL.